This T cell receptor beta chain is from a study of cytomegalovirus exposure and HLA in healthy donors. Germline lookup yields CDR1 SGHDN and CDR2 FVKESK. This CDR3 is 14 amino acids long. V was trimmed by 2 bases and J by 5 bases, leaving 10 bases between them. A multiplex PCR was run with 60 Vbeta primers and 13 Jbeta primers. The table came from immunoSEQ multiplex PCR; TCRdb's copy has only in-frame clones and leaves some out. The table has under 300,000 clones, about 81% seen once. The chain employs TRBV14 and TRBJ2-1; maybe TRBD2 (5 bases). The sequence derives from an older woman in good health and CMV-seropositive. Sequencing was performed on PBMCs. The CDR3: CASSQLQRNNEQFF. The DNA of the CDR3 is TGTGCCAGCAGCCAACTTCAGCGGAACAATGAGCAGTTCTTC.